The 31 T cell receptor beta chains below come from one sample, sequenced in a study of shared clonotypes between healthy human individuals. Assay used: immunoSEQ multiplex PCR; TCRdb lists only in-frame clones, some missing. The sample holds millions of clones, over 85% seen once. The sequencing input was naive CD4+ T cells sorted from blood. Subset: CD45RA+ positively selected. These receptor sequences come from a man younger than 35 in good health.

The DNA for the CDR3 is TGTGCCAGCAGACAGGGACGAGATGAGCAGTACTTC. Amino acid sequence: CASRQGRDEQYF. V and J are TRBV2 and TRBJ2-7; weak D call: TRBD1 (6 bases). Trimming took off 6 bases at V and 7 bases at J, with 13 bases between the two ends. Germline V gene data show CDR1 as SNHLY and CDR2 as FYNNEI. The CDR3 covers 12 residues.

This clone was counted a single time. The rearrangement uses TRBV5-1 and TRBJ1-3; the match to TRBD1 covers 12 bases. The CDR3 runs to 20 residues. J gave up 0 bases and V 0 bases, and 10 bases lay outside the gene matches. Looked up from germline, CDR1 is SGHRS and CDR2 is YFSETQ. The DNA of the CDR3 is TGCGCCAGCAGCTTGGTAGCGGGACAGGGGGCCTTATTCTCTGGAAACACCATATATTTT. Its protein product is CASSLVAGQGALFSGNTIYF.

This chain connects TRBV6-5 to TRBJ2-7, with 11 bases fitting TRBD2. Germline V gene data show CDR1 as MNHEY and CDR2 as SVGAGI. The CDR3 totals 16 residues. V dropped 2 bases and J dropped 6; count of bases not matched to a gene: 9. The CDR3: CASSYGGLAGGGEQYF. CDR3 DNA sequence: TGTGCCAGCAGTTACGGCGGTCTAGCGGGAGGAGGCGAGCAGTACTTC.

CDR3 in DNA: TGTGCCACCAGCCCCTCACCCGCAAGGAGTTCCTCCTACGAGCAGTACTTC. Residues: CATSPSPARSSSYEQYF. V usage is TRBV15 and J usage is TRBJ2-7; no reliable D call. This CDR3 is built from 17 residues. The V end lost 5 bases, the J end lost 0 bases, and 20 bases lay between the germline ends. Germline assignment: CDR1 LNHNV and CDR2 YYDKDF (reference sequence).

This chain links TRBV30 with TRBJ2-1, with D perhaps TRBD2 (5 bases). The V gene's germline CDR1 is GTSNPN and CDR2 SVGIG (reference sequence). The CDR3 is 13 amino acids. V was clipped by 2 bases and J by 5 bases, with 10 bases between them. The CDR3 coding sequence is TGTGCCTGGAGTAGCGGCAACGACAATGAGCAGTTCTTC. It codes for CAWSSGNDNEQFF.

V is TRBV6-6 and J is TRBJ1-4; D not resolved. Germline values: CDR1 MNHNY, CDR2 SVGAGI (reference sequence). Trimming removed 7 bases from V and 8 bases from J, with 8 bases in between. The CDR3 loop spans 11 amino acids. CDR3 loop: CASKLFEKLFF. In DNA form, the CDR3 reads TGTGCCAGCAAGTTGTTCGAAAAACTGTTTTTT.

The rearrangement links TRBV28 to TRBJ1-6; tentative D call: TRBD1 (6 bases). CDR1 MDHEN and CDR2 SYDVKM come from the germline V gene. CDR3 size: 13 residues. Trimming pared 5 bases from V and 5 bases from J, leaving 7 bases between. The CDR3 sequence is CASSTGNNSPLHF. In DNA form, the CDR3 reads TGTGCCAGCAGTACAGGGAATAATTCACCCCTCCACTTT.

The J gene is TRBJ2-5, the V gene TRBV19, with D perhaps given as TRBD1 or TRBD2 (6 bases each). V lost 9 bases and J lost 5, with 16 bases in between. The CDR3 runs to 13 residues. Germline assignment: CDR1 LNHDA and CDR2 SQIVND (reference sequence). The CDR3 DNA is TGTGCCAGCCAAAGAGGGGGGAGCGAGACCCAGTACTTC. It is translated as CASQRGGSETQYF.

The chain links TRBV28 to TRBJ2-7; perhaps TRBD1 as D (6 bases). CDR1 is MDHEN and CDR2 is SYDVKM in the germline V gene. CDR3 length: 17 amino acids. Trimming stripped 8 bases from V and 2 bases from J, with 25 bases between. The CDR3 DNA is TGTGCCAGCGCTTCCAACACCGGCACAGGGCTAACCTACGAGCAGTACTTC. The encoded protein is CASASNTGTGLTYEQYF.

Worth noting for this clone: Different DNA sequences within this sample yield the same CDR3. This rearrangement joins TRBV18 to TRBJ2-1, with a weak D call TRBD2 (5 bases). This CDR3 has 14 amino acids. The V end lost 2 bases, the J end lost 4 bases, and 9 bases lay between the germline ends. The germline gives CDR1 KGHSH, CDR2 LQKENI. CDR3 amino acids: CASSPGLPYNEQFF. The CDR3 coding sequence is TGTGCCAGCTCACCAGGACTTCCTTACAATGAGCAGTTCTTC.

For the CDR3, the DNA is TGCGCCAGCAGCCCCTCTGGGGCCAACGTCCTGACTTTC. Protein product: CASSPSGANVLTF. The rearrangement links TRBV4-1 to TRBJ2-6; D not resolved. Germline V gene sequence: CDR1 MGHRA, CDR2 YSYEKL. Trimming cost V 4 bases and J 0 bases, with 1 base left between them. The CDR3 has 13 amino acids.

The genes are TRBV10-3 and TRBJ2-2; D unresolved. Germline values: CDR1 ENHRY, CDR2 SYGVKD. The V gene lost 10 bases and the J gene lost 8 bases, with 8 bases spanning the gap. The CDR3 has 10 residues. The chain's CDR3 is CATGVGELFF. DNA for the CDR3: TGTGCCACCGGAGTAGGGGAGCTGTTTTTT.

The chain uses TRBV19 and TRBJ2-1, with D possibly being TRBD2 (6 bases). The V end lost 6 bases, the J end lost 3 bases, and 9 bases lay between the germline ends. Germline CDR1 LNHDA, CDR2 SQIVND (reference sequence). This CDR3 is 13 amino acids long. This chain's CDR3 is CASRMGLYNEQFF. CDR3 in DNA: TGTGCCAGTAGAATGGGACTCTACAATGAGCAGTTCTTC.

The V call is TRBV10-1, the J call TRBJ2-1; D possibly corresponds to TRBD1 (8 bases). Per germline, CDR1 WNHNN and CDR2 SYGVQD (reference sequence). Deletions cut 6 bases from V and 2 bases from J, with 14 bases between. The CDR3 is 15 residues long. In DNA, the CDR3 is TGCGCCAGCAGAAGCACAGGGGGGGCCTACAATGAGCAGTTCTTC. It yields the protein CASRSTGGAYNEQFF.

V usage is TRBV18 and J usage is TRBJ2-1; D tentatively reads TRBD1 or TRBD2 (6 bases each). The CDR3 extends over 14 amino acids. Germline V gene sequence: CDR1 KGHSH, CDR2 LQKENI. Trimming cost V 6 bases and J 6 bases, with 15 bases left between them. DNA of the CDR3: TGTGCCAGCTCGCAGACAGGAGGGGTCAATGAGCAGTTCTTC. It translates to CASSQTGGVNEQFF.

With respect to this clone: At the DNA level, this CDR3 is encoded by other sequences in the same sample as well. The chain employs TRBV5-1 and TRBJ2-3; TRBD2 agrees at 12 bases. The CDR3 consists of 17 residues. The J segment lost 2 bases and the V segment lost 0 bases, leaving 4 bases of the junction unmatched. Looked up from germline, CDR1 is SGHRS and CDR2 is YFSETQ. The CDR3: CASSLGGLAGPTDTQYF. CDR3 coding DNA: TGCGCCAGCAGCTTGGGGGGACTAGCGGGCCCCACAGATACGCAGTATTTT.

The chain has TRBV7-3 and TRBJ2-7, with TRBD2 matching 9 bases. The CDR3 runs to 13 residues. CDR1 is SGHTA, CDR2 FQGTGA, per germline. The trim removed 5 bases at V and 2 bases at J, leaving 1 base unmatched. The CDR3 nucleotides are TGTGCCAGCAGCCCTAGCGGGACCTACGAGCAGTACTTC. Encoded protein: CASSPSGTYEQYF.

The rearrangement joins TRBV28 to TRBJ1-5, with unresolved D. The CDR3 runs to 15 residues. V lost 2 bases and J 2 bases, leaving 10 bases between the germline ends. Germline CDR1 MDHEN, CDR2 SYDVKM. CDR3 in amino acids: CASSLADVGNQPQHF. For the CDR3, the DNA is TGTGCCAGCAGTTTAGCGGACGTGGGCAATCAGCCCCAGCATTTT.

This chain joins TRBV9 and TRBJ2-5; TRBD1 aligns across 7 bases. The length of the CDR3 is 14 residues. Germline V lookup: CDR1 SGDLS, CDR2 YYNGEE. J lost 8 bases, V lost 4 bases, and 11 bases had no gene match. CDR3 in DNA: TGTGCCAGCAGCTCGGTTCAGGGGGTCGGAACCCAGTACTTC. Protein sequence: CASSSVQGVGTQYF.

The chain has TRBV15 and TRBJ2-7, with D perhaps TRBD2 (6 bases). Trimming left V 3 bases short and J 1 base short, with 16 bases between. CDR3 length: 16 residues. Germline assignment: CDR1 LNHNV and CDR2 YYDKDF (reference sequence). The CDR3 loop reads CATSSDVWGESYEQYF. The CDR3 DNA sequence: TGTGCCACCAGCAGCGACGTGTGGGGGGAGTCCTACGAGCAGTACTTC.

The chain links TRBV5-5 to TRBJ2-7; TRBD1 agrees at 9 bases. The CDR3 has 14 amino acids. Germline loops: CDR1 SGHKS, CDR2 YYEKEE (reference sequence). The V gene end was trimmed by 3 bases and the J gene end by 4 bases; junction bases not matched to a gene: 5. The CDR3 loop reads CASSWDREGYEQYF. The CDR3 DNA reads TGTGCCAGCAGCTGGGACAGGGAGGGGTACGAGCAGTACTTC. Full variable domain (outside the CDR3, taken from reference TRBV5-5 and TRBJ2-7): DAGVTQSPTHLIKTRGQQVTLRCSPISGHKSVSWYQQVLGQGPQFIFQYYEKEERGRGNFPDRFSARQFPNYSSELNVNALLLGDSALYLCASSWDREGYEQYFGPGTRLTVT.

About this clone itself: Other DNA sequences in this specimen translate into the identical CDR3. V is TRBV19 and J is TRBJ2-7; 7 bases are shared with TRBD1. Germline V CDR1 and CDR2: LNHDA, SQIVND (reference sequence). The CDR3 spans 13 residues. J lost 7 bases, V lost 3 bases, and 6 bases had no gene match. In DNA form, the CDR3 reads TGTGCCAGTAGTATGAACAGGGGCGAAGAGCAGTACTTC. It translates to CASSMNRGEEQYF. Drawing the rest from reference TRBV19 and TRBJ2-7, the complete variable domain is DGGITQSPKYLFRKEGQNVTLSCEQNLNHDAMYWYRQDPGQGLRLIYYSQIVNDFQKGDIAEGYSVSREKKESFPLTVTSAQKNPTAFYLCASSMNRGEEQYFGPGTRLTVT.

V and J are TRBV10-1 and TRBJ2-5; 11 bases line up with TRBD2. The better agreement between TRBJ2-7 and the DNA end casts doubt on the J call. Germline-derived CDR1 and CDR2 are WNHNN and SYGVQD (reference sequence). The CDR3 runs to 14 residues. The CDR3 sequence is CASSPGTSGHEQYF. For the CDR3, the DNA is TGCGCCAGCAGCCCCGGGACTAGCGGCCACGAGCAGTACTTC.

The rearrangement links TRBV25-1 to TRBJ2-2, with a possible D match to TRBD1 (6 bases). This CDR3 has 14 amino acids. Looked up from germline, CDR1 is MGHDK and CDR2 is SYGVNS. The V and J ends lost 5 bases and 6 bases respectively, with 13 bases between them. The CDR3 is CASSWQGSSGELFF. CDR3 bases: TGTGCCAGCAGTTGGCAGGGGAGTTCCGGGGAGCTGTTTTTT.

The chain carries TRBV6-6 and TRBJ2-3; D may be TRBD2 (5 bases). V was pared by 5 bases and J by 9 bases, with 12 bases between. CDR1 is MNHNY, CDR2 SVGAGI, per germline (reference sequence). The CDR3 is 12 amino acids. The CDR3 is CASSTEARTQYF. The DNA for the CDR3 is TGTGCCAGCAGTACGGAGGCGAGAACGCAGTATTTT.

The chain combines TRBV7-8 with TRBJ1-1; no clear D gene. V shed 5 bases and J shed 1 base, with 14 bases lying between them. Germline V gene sequence: CDR1 SGHVS, CDR2 FQNEAQ. CDR3 length: 15 amino acids. In DNA form, the CDR3 reads TGTGCCAGCAGCGCTATAATACGACAGAACACTGAAGCTTTCTTT. Its translation is CASSAIIRQNTEAFF.

This clone came up once. The chain carries TRBV19 and TRBJ2-3; D is unclear. The germline CDR1 and CDR2 sequences are LNHDA and SQIVND (reference sequence). Trimming removed 3 bases from V and 0 bases from J, with 10 bases in between. CDR3 length: 15 residues. In DNA form, the CDR3 reads TGTGCCAGTAGTATCGGGTACCGGAGCACAGATACGCAGTATTTT. This encodes CASSIGYRSTDTQYF.

The V call is TRBV7-9, the J call TRBJ1-2, with D perhaps matching TRBD1 (5 bases). Germline V CDR1 and CDR2: SEHNR, FQNEAQ (reference sequence). There are 13 residues in the CDR3. Trimming left V 5 bases short and J 8 bases short, with 15 bases between. CDR3 sequence reads: CASSLTGAEGYTF. The CDR3 bases are TGTGCCAGCAGCCTCACAGGCGCGGAGGGCTACACCTTC.

The gene calls are TRBV15 and TRBJ1-4; 10 nucleotides align to TRBD1. Trimming removed 2 bases from V and 6 bases from J; junction bases left unmatched: 3. The CDR3 sequence is 15 residues long. CDR1 is LNHNV, CDR2 YYDKDF, per germline (reference sequence). Written as DNA, the CDR3 is TGTGCCACCAGCAGACCGACAGGGGGCTATGAAAAACTGTTTTTT. This sequence encodes CATSRPTGGYEKLFF.

The chain carries TRBV15 and TRBJ1-5, with D hard to call. Per germline, CDR1 LNHNV and CDR2 YYDKDF (reference sequence). Between the trimmed V and J ends, which lost 1 base and 2 bases, there was a span of 9 bases. This CDR3 comprises 15 residues. Here the CDR3 reads CATSRANLGNQPQHF. DNA of the CDR3: TGTGCCACCAGCAGAGCCAACTTGGGCAATCAGCCCCAGCATTTT.

This chain links TRBV5-4 with TRBJ1-1; 9 bases agree with TRBD1. CDR3 length: 14 amino acids. V lost 8 bases, J lost 5 bases, and 10 bases stayed unmatched. The V gene's germline CDR1 is SGHNT and CDR2 YYREEE (reference sequence). The chain's CDR3 is CASTPGQGRTEAFF. CDR3 bases: TGTGCCAGTACACCGGGACAGGGAAGAACTGAAGCTTTCTTT. The complete variable domain, with remaining parts taken from reference TRBV5-4 and TRBJ1-1, reads ETGVTQSPTHLIKTRGQQVTLRCSSQSGHNTVSWYQQALGQGPQFIFQYYREEENGRGNFPPRFSGLQFPNYSSELNVNALELDDSALYLCASTPGQGRTEAFFGQGTRLTVV.